This passage covers 5 T cell receptor beta chains from one sample sequenced in a study of shared clonotypes between healthy human individuals. As defined, naive CD8 cells were CD45RO-negative and positively selected for CCR7, with terminally differentiated effector memory CD45RA+ cells excluded. Measured with immunoSEQ multiplex PCR; TCRdb has only the in-frame clones, and not every one. The sample includes about 820,000 clones, about 91% of them seen just once. What was sequenced was naive CD8+ T cells sorted from blood. These receptors all come from a man aged 30 to 45 in good health.

The CDR3 reads CAWSQGSYEQYF. The DNA for the CDR3 is TGTGCCTGGAGTCAAGGGTCCTACGAGCAGTACTTC. The chain recombines TRBV30 with TRBJ2-7, with unresolved D. The V gene lost 2 bases and the J gene lost 1 base, with 6 bases spanning the gap. The CDR3 loop spans 12 amino acids. Germline loops: CDR1 GTSNPN, CDR2 SVGIG (reference sequence).

The gene calls are TRBV5-4 and TRBJ2-5; TRBD1 is a possible D gene (5 bases). V was shortened by 0 bases and J by 4 bases, with 19 bases between the two germline ends. Per the germline V gene, CDR1 is SGHNT and CDR2 is YYREEE (reference sequence). The CDR3 consists of 17 residues. CDR3 in amino acids: CASSLGGQAPGRETQYF. The CDR3 DNA sequence: TGTGCCAGCAGCTTGGGGGGCCAGGCTCCTGGACGAGAGACCCAGTACTTC.

The chain joins TRBV6-5 to TRBJ2-1, with a weak D call TRBD2 (6 bases). This CDR3 has 13 amino acids. V was clipped by 4 bases and J by 7 bases, with 11 bases between them. Germline CDR1 reads MNHEY; CDR2 reads SVGAGI. The CDR3 spells CASSSTGGNEQFF. In DNA, the CDR3 is TGTGCCAGCAGTTCTACCGGGGGAAATGAGCAGTTCTTC.

Remarks on this clone: Other nucleotide sequences from this sample produce the same CDR3. The V gene is TRBV29-1, the J gene TRBJ2-7; 13 nucleotides match TRBD2. J was trimmed by 3 bases and V by 5 bases; bases with no gene match: 1. The CDR3 has 13 amino acids. From germline, CDR1 is SQVTM and CDR2 ANQGSEA. The CDR3 loop reads CSVRLAGGYEQYF. The CDR3 DNA reads TGCAGCGTTCGACTAGCGGGAGGCTACGAGCAGTACTTC.

The gene calls are TRBV29-1 and TRBJ2-3; D gene ambiguous. Germline lookup yields CDR1 SQVTM and CDR2 ANQGSEA. Trimming left V 0 bases short and J 4 bases short, with 17 bases between. CDR3 length: 16 amino acids. The CDR3 loop reads CSVEDDLQGSPDTQYF. CDR3 in DNA: TGCAGCGTTGAAGATGACCTACAAGGCAGCCCAGATACGCAGTATTTT.